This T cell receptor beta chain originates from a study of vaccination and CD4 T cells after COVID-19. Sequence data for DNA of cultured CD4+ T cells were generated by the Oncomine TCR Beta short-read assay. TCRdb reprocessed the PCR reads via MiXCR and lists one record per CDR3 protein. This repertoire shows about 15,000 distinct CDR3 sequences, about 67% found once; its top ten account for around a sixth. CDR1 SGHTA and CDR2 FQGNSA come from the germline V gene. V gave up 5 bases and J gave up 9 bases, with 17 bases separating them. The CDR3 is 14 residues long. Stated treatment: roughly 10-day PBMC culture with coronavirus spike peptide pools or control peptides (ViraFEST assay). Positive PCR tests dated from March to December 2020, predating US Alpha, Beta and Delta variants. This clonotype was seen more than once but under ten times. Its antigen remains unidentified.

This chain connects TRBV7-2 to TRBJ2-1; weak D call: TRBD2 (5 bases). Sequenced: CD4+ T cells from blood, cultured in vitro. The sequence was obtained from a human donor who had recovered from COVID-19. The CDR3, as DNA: TGTGCCAGCAGCCTCTCCTCTACGGGGATTGAGCAGTTCTTC. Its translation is CASSLSSTGIEQFF.